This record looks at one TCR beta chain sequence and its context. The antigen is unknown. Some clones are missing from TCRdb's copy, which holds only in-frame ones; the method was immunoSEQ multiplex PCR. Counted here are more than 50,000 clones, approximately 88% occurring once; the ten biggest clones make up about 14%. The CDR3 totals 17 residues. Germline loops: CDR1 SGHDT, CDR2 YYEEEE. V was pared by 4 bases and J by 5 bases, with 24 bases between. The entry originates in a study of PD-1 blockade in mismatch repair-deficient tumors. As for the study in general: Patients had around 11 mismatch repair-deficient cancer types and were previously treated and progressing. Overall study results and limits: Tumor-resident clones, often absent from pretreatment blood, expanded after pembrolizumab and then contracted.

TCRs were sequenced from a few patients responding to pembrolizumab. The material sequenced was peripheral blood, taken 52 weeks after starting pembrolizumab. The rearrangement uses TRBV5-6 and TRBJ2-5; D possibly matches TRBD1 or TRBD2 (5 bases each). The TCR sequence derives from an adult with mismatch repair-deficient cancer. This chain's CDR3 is CASSLIISGAGVETQYF. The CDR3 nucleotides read TGTGCCAGCAGCCTTATTATTTCCGGGGCTGGGGTGGAGACCCAGTACTTC.